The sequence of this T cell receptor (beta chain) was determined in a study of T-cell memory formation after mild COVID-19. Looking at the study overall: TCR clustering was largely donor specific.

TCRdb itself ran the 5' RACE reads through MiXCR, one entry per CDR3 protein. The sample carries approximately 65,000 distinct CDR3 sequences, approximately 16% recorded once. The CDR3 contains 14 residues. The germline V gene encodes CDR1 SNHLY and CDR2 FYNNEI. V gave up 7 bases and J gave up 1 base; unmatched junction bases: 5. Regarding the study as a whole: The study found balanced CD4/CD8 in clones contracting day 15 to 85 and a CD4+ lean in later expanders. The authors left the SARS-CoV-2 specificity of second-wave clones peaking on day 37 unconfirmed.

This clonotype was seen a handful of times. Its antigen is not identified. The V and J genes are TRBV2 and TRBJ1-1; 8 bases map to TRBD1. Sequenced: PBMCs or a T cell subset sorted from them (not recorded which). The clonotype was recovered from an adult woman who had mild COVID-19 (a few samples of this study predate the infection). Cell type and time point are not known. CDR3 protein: CASTATGENTEAFF. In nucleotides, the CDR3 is TGTGCCAGCACCGCGACAGGGGAGAACACTGAAGCTTTCTTT.